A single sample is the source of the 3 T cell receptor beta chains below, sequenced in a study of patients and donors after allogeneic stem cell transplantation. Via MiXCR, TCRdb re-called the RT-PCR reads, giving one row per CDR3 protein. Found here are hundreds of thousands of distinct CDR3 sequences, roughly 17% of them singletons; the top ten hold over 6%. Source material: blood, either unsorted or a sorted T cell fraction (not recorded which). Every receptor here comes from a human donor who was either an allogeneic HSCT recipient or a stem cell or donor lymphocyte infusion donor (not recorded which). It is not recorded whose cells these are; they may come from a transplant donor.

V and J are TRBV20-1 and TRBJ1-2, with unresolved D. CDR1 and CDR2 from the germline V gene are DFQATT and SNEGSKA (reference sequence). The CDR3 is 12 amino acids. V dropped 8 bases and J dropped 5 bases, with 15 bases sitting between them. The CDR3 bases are TGCAGTTCGGTCTCCCCCCAATATGGCTACACCTTC. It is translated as CSSVSPQYGYTF.

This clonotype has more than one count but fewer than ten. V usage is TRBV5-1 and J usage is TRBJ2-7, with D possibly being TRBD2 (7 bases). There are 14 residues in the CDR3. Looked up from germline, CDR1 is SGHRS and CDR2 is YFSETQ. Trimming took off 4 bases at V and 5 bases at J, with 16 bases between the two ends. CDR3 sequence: CASSPKGGTHEQYF. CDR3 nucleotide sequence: TGCGCCAGCAGCCCTAAGGGGGGGACCCACGAGCAGTACTTC.

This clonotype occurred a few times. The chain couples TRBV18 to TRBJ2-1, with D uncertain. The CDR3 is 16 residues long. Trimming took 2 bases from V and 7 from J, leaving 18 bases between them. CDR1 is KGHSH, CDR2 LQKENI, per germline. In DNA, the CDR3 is TGTGCCAGCTCACCATATAATCCTCCCCTCGGGAATGAGCAGTTCTTC. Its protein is CASSPYNPPLGNEQFF.